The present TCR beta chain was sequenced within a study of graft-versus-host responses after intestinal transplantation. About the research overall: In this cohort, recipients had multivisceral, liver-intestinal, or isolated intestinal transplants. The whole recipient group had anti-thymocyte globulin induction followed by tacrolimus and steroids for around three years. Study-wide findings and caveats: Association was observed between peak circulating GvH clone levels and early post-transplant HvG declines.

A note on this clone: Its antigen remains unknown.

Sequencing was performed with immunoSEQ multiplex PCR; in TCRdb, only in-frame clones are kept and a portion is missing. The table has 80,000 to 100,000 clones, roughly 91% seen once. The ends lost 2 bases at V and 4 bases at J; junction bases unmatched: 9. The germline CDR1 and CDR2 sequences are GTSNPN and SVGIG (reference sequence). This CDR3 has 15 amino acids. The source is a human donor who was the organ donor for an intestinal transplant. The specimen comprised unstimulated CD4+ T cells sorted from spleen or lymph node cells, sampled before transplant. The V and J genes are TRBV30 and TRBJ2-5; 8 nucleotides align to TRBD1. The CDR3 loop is CAWSPGQGGGETQYF. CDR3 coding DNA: TGTGCCTGGAGTCCCGGACAGGGTGGCGGAGAGACCCAGTACTTC. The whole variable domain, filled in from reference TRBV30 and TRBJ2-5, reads SQTIHQWPATLVQPVGSPLSLECTVEGTSNPNLYWYRQAAGRGLQLLFYSVGIGQISSEVPQNLSASRPQDRQFILSSKKLLLSDSGFYLCAWSPGQGGGETQYFGPGTRLLVL.